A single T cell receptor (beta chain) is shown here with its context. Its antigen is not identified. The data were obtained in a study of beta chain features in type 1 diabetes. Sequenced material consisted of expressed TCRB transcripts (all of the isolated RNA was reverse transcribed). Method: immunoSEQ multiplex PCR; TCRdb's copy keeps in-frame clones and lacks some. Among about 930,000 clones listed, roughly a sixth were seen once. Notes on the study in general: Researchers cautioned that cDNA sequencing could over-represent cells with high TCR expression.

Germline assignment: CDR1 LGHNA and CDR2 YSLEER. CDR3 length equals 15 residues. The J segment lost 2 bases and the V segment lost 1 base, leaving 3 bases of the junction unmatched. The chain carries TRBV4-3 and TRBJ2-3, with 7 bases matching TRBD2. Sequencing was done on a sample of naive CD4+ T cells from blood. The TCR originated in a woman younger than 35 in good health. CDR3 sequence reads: CASSQAAGYTDTQYF. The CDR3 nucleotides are TGCGCCAGCAGCCAAGCAGCGGGGTACACAGATACGCAGTATTTT.